A selection of T cell receptor beta chains follows, all from one sample in a study of T cell repertoires in cytomegalovirus infection. TCRdb passed the reads through MiXCR, listing each CDR3 protein once. The sample lists around 440,000 distinct CDR3 sequences; about 11% were seen once. The sample taken for sequencing was PBMCs. These TCRs come from a human donor in good health (CMV status not recorded). Some clones in this sample may be carry-over from other donors' samples. CDR3s include the opening cysteine and the closing phenylalanine or tryptophan. The order of the fields is D gene, V gene, J gene, clone size, CDR3 DNA, CDR3 protein. The D gene is left open where the match is weak. Clone size is given for some rows only: seen once, a few or many times, or a class if the clone is expanded.

d_gene: -
v_gene: TRBV5-8
j_gene: TRBJ1-5
abundance: many
CDR3nt: TGTGCCAGCAGCTTGGGCACGGCGGTCGAGCAGCCCCAGCATTTT
CDR3aa: CASSLGTAVEQPQHF

d_gene: -
v_gene: TRBV5-6
j_gene: TRBJ1-2
abundance: many
CDR3nt: TGTGCCAGCACCTCCGGTGGGATATTCTATGGCTACACCTTC
CDR3aa: CASTSGGIFYGYTF

d_gene: -
v_gene: TRBV20-1
j_gene: TRBJ1-1
abundance: many
CDR3nt: TGCAGTGCTGTCCGACAGAGGGAGAACACTGAAGCTTTCTTT
CDR3aa: CSAVRQRENTEAFF

d_gene: -
v_gene: TRBV9
j_gene: TRBJ1-6
abundance: few
CDR3nt: TGTGCCAGCACGGCAGGGGCCGGTTCACCCCTCCACTTT
CDR3aa: CASTAGAGSPLHF

d_gene: -
v_gene: TRBV9
j_gene: TRBJ1-5
abundance: many
CDR3nt: TGTGCCAGCAGCGCTACCGACGGGTACAATCAGCCCCAGCATTTT
CDR3aa: CASSATDGYNQPQHF

d_gene: -
v_gene: TRBV4-2
j_gene: TRBJ1-6
abundance: -
CDR3nt: TGTGCCAGCAGCCAAGATAGCGGGGTGCTAGCACCCCTCCACTTT
CDR3aa: CASSQDSGVLAPLHF

d_gene: TRBD2
v_gene: TRBV11-2
j_gene: TRBJ2-7
abundance: many
CDR3nt: TGTGCCAGCAGCGAGAGACTAGCGGGAGGCCTGAGAAACGAGCAGTACTTC
CDR3aa: CASSERLAGGLRNEQYF

d_gene: -
v_gene: TRBV12-3/TRBV12-4
j_gene: TRBJ2-5
abundance: many
CDR3nt: TGTGCCAGCAGCGCCGGGACATCCGACCAAGAGACCCAGTACTTC
CDR3aa: CASSAGTSDQETQYF

d_gene: -
v_gene: TRBV27
j_gene: TRBJ2-1
abundance: many
CDR3nt: TGTGCCAGCAGTTCACTAGGCGGGTACAATGAGCAGTTCTTC
CDR3aa: CASSSLGGYNEQFF

d_gene: TRBD2
v_gene: TRBV28
j_gene: TRBJ2-5
abundance: -
CDR3nt: TGTGCCAGCAGTTTTATCGTGGGAGGGAATCCTCAAGAGACCCAGTACTTC
CDR3aa: CASSFIVGGNPQETQYF

d_gene: TRBD2
v_gene: TRBV12-3/TRBV12-4
j_gene: TRBJ2-5
abundance: many
CDR3nt: TGTGCCAGCAGTTGGGGGACTAGCGGGTTCTCCCAAGAGACCCAGTACTTC
CDR3aa: CASSWGTSGFSQETQYF

d_gene: -
v_gene: TRBV5-4
j_gene: TRBJ1-1
abundance: few
CDR3nt: TGTGCCAGCAGCTTTGCCAGGGGAGGGACTGAAGCTTTCTTT
CDR3aa: CASSFARGGTEAFF

d_gene: -
v_gene: TRBV7-8
j_gene: TRBJ2-1
abundance: many
CDR3nt: TGTGCCAGCAGCCACAAGCGGGACAGGCCTTTGGATGAGCAGTTCTTC
CDR3aa: CASSHKRDRPLDEQFF

d_gene: -
v_gene: TRBV12-3/TRBV12-4
j_gene: TRBJ1-5
abundance: many
CDR3nt: TGTGCCAGCAGTTTAATGGGGGCTCAGCCCCAGCATTTT
CDR3aa: CASSLMGAQPQHF

d_gene: TRBD1
v_gene: TRBV18
j_gene: TRBJ1-4
abundance: few
CDR3nt: TGTGCCAGCTCGCCCGGGACAGGGGCAGAAAAACTGTTTTTT
CDR3aa: CASSPGTGAEKLFF

d_gene: TRBD1
v_gene: TRBV5-4
j_gene: TRBJ2-5
abundance: -
CDR3nt: TGTGCCAGCAGCTCAAAACAGGGGTCCCAAGAGACCCAGTACTTC
CDR3aa: CASSSKQGSQETQYF

d_gene: -
v_gene: TRBV25-1
j_gene: TRBJ1-1
abundance: many
CDR3nt: TGTGCCAGCAGAAAAGAAGCTGGGGGGGCTTTCTTT
CDR3aa: CASRKEAGGAFF

d_gene: -
v_gene: TRBV7-6
j_gene: TRBJ2-5
abundance: many
CDR3nt: TGTGCCAGCAGCTTAGTCTACAGGGAAGAGACCCAGTACTTC
CDR3aa: CASSLVYREETQYF

d_gene: TRBD1
v_gene: TRBV28
j_gene: TRBJ2-7
abundance: few
CDR3nt: TGTGCCAGCTGGGGACAGGAGGCCTACGAGCAGTACTTC
CDR3aa: CASWGQEAYEQYF

d_gene: -
v_gene: TRBV11-2
j_gene: TRBJ2-7
abundance: many
CDR3nt: TGTGCCAGCAGCTTTATGCAGGGATCCTCCTACGAGCAGTACTTC
CDR3aa: CASSFMQGSSYEQYF

d_gene: -
v_gene: TRBV20-1
j_gene: TRBJ2-7
abundance: few
CDR3nt: TGCAGTGCTAGAGATTCTAGGACAGACTACGAGCAGTACTTC
CDR3aa: CSARDSRTDYEQYF

d_gene: -
v_gene: TRBV19
j_gene: TRBJ2-3
abundance: -
CDR3nt: TGTGCCAGTAGTATATCATCAGGCAGTGGTACGCAGTATTTT
CDR3aa: CASSISSGSGTQYF

d_gene: TRBD2
v_gene: TRBV7-8
j_gene: TRBJ2-7
abundance: many
CDR3nt: TGTGCCAGCAGCCCCGGACTAGCGGGAGTAATTGGCGAGCAGTACTTC
CDR3aa: CASSPGLAGVIGEQYF

d_gene: -
v_gene: TRBV5-6
j_gene: TRBJ1-6
abundance: many
CDR3nt: TGTGCCAGCAGCTTGGGACCTCCCGGGTATGGGAATTCACCCCTCCACTTT
CDR3aa: CASSLGPPGYGNSPLHF

d_gene: -
v_gene: TRBV2
j_gene: TRBJ1-4
abundance: many
CDR3nt: TGTGCCAGCAGGGTCTTCGGGACAACCCCTCATAATGAAAAACTGTTTTTT
CDR3aa: CASRVFGTTPHNEKLFF

d_gene: -
v_gene: TRBV6-5
j_gene: TRBJ1-1
abundance: -
CDR3nt: TGTGCCAGCAGTAGGGGGAACGCTGAAGCTTTCTTT
CDR3aa: CASSRGNAEAFF

d_gene: -
v_gene: TRBV7-2
j_gene: TRBJ1-1
abundance: many
CDR3nt: TGTGCCAGCAGCCCCGCCATGGGAGGGGTGAGCACTGAAGCTTTCTTT
CDR3aa: CASSPAMGGVSTEAFF

d_gene: TRBD2
v_gene: TRBV7-3
j_gene: TRBJ2-7
abundance: -
CDR3nt: TGTGCCAGCAGCCAACTAGCGGGAGTGGGGGAGCAGTACTTC
CDR3aa: CASSQLAGVGEQYF

d_gene: TRBD1
v_gene: TRBV28
j_gene: TRBJ2-1
abundance: many
CDR3nt: TGTGCCAGCAGTTCCGCCGGGACAGGGAACAATGAGCAGTTCTTC
CDR3aa: CASSSAGTGNNEQFF

d_gene: -
v_gene: TRBV7-9
j_gene: TRBJ2-5
abundance: -
CDR3nt: TGTGCCAGCAGGACGCCGGCCCGGCAGACCCAGTACTTC
CDR3aa: CASRTPARQTQYF